This T cell receptor beta chain was sequenced for a study of T cells in Graves' hyperthyroidism and ophthalmopathy. The CDR3 length is 15 residues. V lost 3 bases to trimming and J lost 8 bases; unmatched junction nucleotides: 5. The V gene's germline CDR1 is MDHEN and CDR2 SYDVKM. It was RNA transcripts that yielded the amplified TCR beta CDR3 regions. The TCR CDR3 first-round RT-PCR relied on the HTBI primer set. TCRdb reprocessed the multiplex PCR reads with MiXCR, giving one entry per CDR3 protein. The sample lists 600,000 or so distinct CDR3 sequences, 13% to 15% seen once, with approximately 12% in the top ten.

This chain joins TRBV28 and TRBJ1-4; 11 bases agree with TRBD1. The receptor's source is a woman between 45 and 65 years old with Graves' ophthalmopathy. The sequenced sample was blood. The CDR3: CASSLGQGVLEKLFF. CDR3 DNA sequence: TGTGCCAGCAGTTTGGGACAGGGGGTGCTCGAAAAACTGTTTTTT.